Sequencing of this T cell receptor beta chain was carried out in a study of T cell responses to AZD1222 COVID-19 vaccine. Trimming stripped 6 bases from V and 4 bases from J, with 7 bases between. Germline CDR1 MNHNS, CDR2 SASEGT. The CDR3 runs to 11 residues. Study-wide points: Mostly white British, mostly female donors; authors suggested clonal diversity may be underestimated. CD4 TCRs associated with vaccination spanned spike, dominating at 160-218 and 743-854. Close to half of all spike-specific TCRs reportedly target regions of the variants that are unmutated.

As concerns this clone: Its specificity is not known.

Here immunoSEQ multiplex PCR was the method, and the copy in TCRdb shows in-frame clones only, minus some. The sample yields 130,000 to 150,000 clones, more than 70% seen once. The chain links TRBV6-1 to TRBJ2-7; D is unclear. The sequence was obtained from an adult in good health. Specimen: peripheral blood, collected on day 0 of AZD1222 vaccination. CDR3 nucleotide sequence: TGTGCCAGCAGCCCCCTTTACGAGCAGTACTTC. Protein product: CASSPLYEQYF.